The present entry profiles one TCR beta chain with its context. This sample was included in a study of blood T cell repertoires in COVID-19. About the study: Acute and convalescent COVID-19 samples came from the United States, Italy and Spain. T cells, B-cell-depleted T cells, or PBMCs provided the cDNA or gDNA that served as material.

In the authors' methods: Scientists estimated how many nucleated cells there were by amplifying reference gene primers. Repertoires were generated with immunoSEQ multiplex PCR, while TCRdb's copy carries only in-frame clones and drops some. V and J calls and clone size are given by that table; D and trimming were obtained from the DNA. The top ten hold 8.2% of the sample, which has 110,000 to 150,000 clones, about 86% seen once. Germline V lookup: CDR1 WSHSY, CDR2 SAAADI. The CDR3 has 11 amino acids. This chain connects TRBV10-2 to TRBJ2-7; D is unclear. Sequenced: peripheral blood. The source is a woman aged 55-69 years with acute or convalescent COVID-19. In nucleotides, the CDR3 is TGCTCCACCTACAGCTCCTACGAGCAGTACTTC. Protein: CSTYSSYEQYF.